A single sample gave rise to the 32 T cell receptor beta chains below, sequenced in a study of T cells after yellow fever vaccination. TCRdb re-called the 5' RACE reads with MiXCR, one entry per CDR3 protein. Among 250,000 to 300,000 distinct CDR3 sequences, roughly 13% were seen once, and the ten largest hold 0.4% to 0.55%. This material consisted of CD4+ T cells sorted from PBMCs, taken 45 days after the yellow fever booster vaccination. All receptors derive from a man aged 25-45 years who received the YFV17D yellow fever vaccine.

This sequence joins TRBV20-1 and TRBJ1-5, with D perhaps TRBD1 (6 bases). Per the germline V gene, CDR1 is DFQATT and CDR2 is SNEGSKA (reference sequence). CDR3 length: 14 amino acids. V lost 6 bases and J 3 bases, leaving 15 bases between the germline ends. The CDR3 region has the DNA TGCAGTGCAAAGGACAGAAAGTCCAATCAGCCCCAGCATTTT. Protein product: CSAKDRKSNQPQHF.

The V gene is TRBV20-1, the J gene TRBJ2-3; D possibly corresponds to TRBD2 (6 bases). The CDR3 has 13 amino acids. Germline V CDR1 and CDR2: DFQATT, SNEGSKA (reference sequence). Between the trimmed V and J ends, which lost 2 bases and 10 bases, there was a span of 16 bases. This CDR3 is CSARWTASVAQYF. In DNA form, the CDR3 reads TGCAGTGCTAGATGGACGGCTAGCGTTGCGCAGTATTTT.

Comments on this clonotype: At one end, the junction sequence differs from germline, possibly due to a read error. The chain has TRBV7-7 and TRBJ2-1; 8 bases align to TRBD1. CDR3 length: 15 amino acids. CDR1 is SSHAT, CDR2 FNYEAQ, per germline (reference sequence). The CDR3 sequence: CASSARTGFSNEQFF. The CDR3 DNA reads as TGTGCTAGCAGCGCCCGGACAGGGTTTAGCAATGAGCAGTTCTTC.

V usage is TRBV12-3 or TRBV12-4 and J usage is TRBJ2-3; maybe TRBD2 (7 bases). CDR3 length: 14 residues. Trimming took off 5 bases at V and 3 bases at J, with 12 bases between the two ends. The DNA of the CDR3 is TGTGCCAGCAGTACAGGGACTACAACAGATACGCAGTATTTT. Translation gives CASSTGTTTDTQYF.

V and J are TRBV5-1 and TRBJ2-2; 12 nucleotides match TRBD2. The CDR3 loop spans 16 amino acids. CDR1 SGHRS and CDR2 YFSETQ come from the germline V gene. With 4 bases clipped from V and 1 base from J, the junction kept 2 bases outside the gene matches. The CDR3 loop is CASSQTSGRNTGELFF. CDR3 in DNA: TGCGCCAGCAGCCAGACTAGCGGGAGGAACACCGGGGAGCTGTTTTTT. The full variable domain, with the rest looked up from reference TRBV5-1 and TRBJ2-2, is KAGVTQTPRYLIKTRGQQVTLSCSPISGHRSVSWYQQTPGQGLQFLFEYFSETQRNKGNFPGRFSGRQFSNSRSEMNVSTLELGDSALYLCASSQTSGRNTGELFFGEGSRLTVL.

The chain links TRBV10-3 to TRBJ2-5; weak D call: TRBD2 (5 bases). Germline CDR1 ENHRY, CDR2 SYGVKD. Between the trimmed V and J ends, which lost 11 bases and 0 bases, there was a span of 10 bases. The CDR3 is 12 residues long. This chain's CDR3 is CAGGQNQETQYF. CDR3 bases: TGTGCCGGCGGGCAGAACCAAGAGACCCAGTACTTC.

This rearrangement joins TRBV3-1 to TRBJ1-2; D remains ambiguous. CDR1 and CDR2 (germline): LGHDT, YNNKEL (reference sequence). Between the trimmed V and J ends, which lost 1 base and 0 bases, there was a span of 6 bases. This CDR3 comprises 14 residues. The CDR3 region has the DNA TGTGCCAGCAGCCAAGGTGCGACTAACTATGGCTACACCTTC. It is translated as CASSQGATNYGYTF.

Only a few counts were recorded for this clonotype. The genes are TRBV20-1 and TRBJ2-1, with TRBD1 identical over 12 bases. J gave up 7 bases and V 3 bases, and 10 bases lay outside the gene matches. The germline CDR1 and CDR2 sequences are DFQATT and SNEGSKA (reference sequence). This CDR3 region has 16 residues. CDR3 nucleotide sequence: TGCAGTGCTAGGCCCGGGGACAGGGGGCATGTTAATGAGCAGTTCTTC. Amino acid sequence: CSARPGDRGHVNEQFF.

This clonotype has a count of ten or more. The CDR3 sequence is CSANTGTSGINEQFF. CDR3 nucleotides: TGCAGTGCTAACACAGGGACTAGCGGCATCAATGAGCAGTTCTTC. This sequence joins TRBV20-1 and TRBJ2-1; 11 positions agree with TRBD2. V dropped 4 bases and J dropped 6; count of bases not matched to a gene: 8. The length of the CDR3 is 15 residues. Looked up from germline, CDR1 is DFQATT and CDR2 is SNEGSKA (reference sequence).

This clonotype has a handful of counts. The V call is TRBV7-9, the J call TRBJ2-7; no clear D gene. CDR3 length: 16 residues. Per germline, CDR1 SEHNR and CDR2 FQNEAQ (reference sequence). The germline V and J ends were trimmed by 3 bases and 3 bases, with 18 bases remaining between them. The CDR3 coding sequence is TGTGCCAGCAGCTTTATCGTCGGTTCTACCAACTACGAGCAGTACTTC. Translating it yields CASSFIVGSTNYEQYF.

This clonotype was counted a few times. The chain links TRBV20-1 to TRBJ2-3; possibly TRBD2 for D (5 bases). Germline-derived CDR1 and CDR2 are DFQATT and SNEGSKA (reference sequence). The V gene lost 7 bases and the J gene lost 5 bases, with 10 bases spanning the gap. CDR3 length equals 11 residues. The CDR3 DNA sequence: TGCAGTGGGAGGCCTCTAGATACGCAGTATTTT. It translates to CSGRPLDTQYF.

This clonotype was seen a handful of times. The chain combines TRBV3-1 with TRBJ2-3; 8 nucleotides agree with TRBD2. V trimming: 4 bases; J trimming: 6 bases; junction bases outside the gene matches: 0. Germline V gives CDR1 LGHDT, CDR2 YNNKEL (reference sequence). CDR3 length: 12 residues. The CDR3 region is CASSRLADTQYF. Here the CDR3 DNA reads TGTGCCAGCAGCCGACTAGCGGATACGCAGTATTTT.

This clonotype was seen more than once but under ten times. The chain employs TRBV6-2 or TRBV6-3 and TRBJ2-1; no firm D call. V was trimmed by 6 bases and J by 0 bases, leaving 6 bases between them. CDR1 MNHEY and CDR2 SVGEGT come from the germline V gene. The CDR3 extends over 13 amino acids. Here the CDR3 reads CASRSSSYNEQFF. For the CDR3, the DNA is TGTGCCAGCAGGTCCAGCTCCTACAATGAGCAGTTCTTC.

The genes are TRBV7-9 and TRBJ2-7; D is undetermined. V lost 2 bases and J 2 bases, leaving 10 bases between the germline ends. In germline, CDR1 is SEHNR, CDR2 FQNEAQ (reference sequence). The CDR3 is 14 amino acids. CDR3 coding DNA: TGTGCCAGCAGCTTACAGACCGGAGCCTACGAGCAGTACTTC. It is translated as CASSLQTGAYEQYF.

This clonotype was seen a handful of times. The chain couples TRBV2 to TRBJ2-6; D unresolved. Trimming stripped 7 bases from V and 4 bases from J, with 26 bases between. This CDR3 region has 19 residues. Germline CDR1 reads SNHLY; CDR2 reads FYNNEI. The chain's CDR3 is CASTARTLGSTRGANVLTF. The CDR3 nucleotides read TGTGCCAGCACTGCCCGGACCCTCGGGTCGACGAGAGGGGCCAACGTCCTGACTTTC.

This clonotype has only a few counts. The chain has TRBV20-1 and TRBJ2-3; D is possibly TRBD1 or TRBD2 (6 bases each). The CDR3 totals 12 residues. Germline values: CDR1 DFQATT, CDR2 SNEGSKA (reference sequence). The CDR3 protein is CSPLGGGDTQYF. The DNA for the CDR3 is TGCAGCCCCTTGGGGGGCGGAGATACGCAGTATTTT.

The chain is built from TRBV5-1 and TRBJ2-5, with 7 bases lining up with TRBD1. The V gene's germline CDR1 is SGHRS and CDR2 YFSETQ. The J segment lost 4 bases and the V segment lost 0 bases, leaving 3 bases of the junction unmatched. The CDR3 runs 14 residues. In DNA form, the CDR3 reads TGCGCCAGCAGCTTGGGGACAGGAAGAGAGACCCAGTACTTC. As protein: CASSLGTGRETQYF.

This clonotype was observed a handful of times. The chain links TRBV7-2 to TRBJ2-3; 8 bases map to TRBD2. The J segment lost 4 bases and the V segment lost 2 bases, leaving 11 bases of the junction unmatched. Germline V lookup: CDR1 SGHTA, CDR2 FQGNSA. The CDR3 loop spans 17 amino acids. CDR3 nucleotides: TGTGCCAGCAGCTTAATTGGGCCGGGAGGGCCCCCAGATACGCAGTATTTT. It yields the protein CASSLIGPGGPPDTQYF.

The rearrangement links TRBV20-1 to TRBJ2-1, with no clear D. The J call is in doubt because the DNA end fits TRBJ2-7 better. Germline V CDR1 and CDR2: DFQATT, SNEGSKA (reference sequence). The CDR3 totals 11 residues. CDR3 DNA sequence: TGCAGTGGGGCAACCTACAATGAGCAGTACTTC. Protein sequence: CSGATYNEQYF.

This clonotype was picked up a small number of times. CDR3 protein: CASSVATSGDYEQYF. The CDR3 region has the DNA TGTGCCAGCAGCGTAGCGACTAGCGGGGACTACGAGCAGTACTTC. This chain uses TRBV9 with TRBJ2-7; 11 bases are shared with TRBD2. J gave up 3 bases and V 0 bases, and 2 bases lay outside the gene matches. The CDR3 length is 15 residues. CDR1 is SGDLS and CDR2 is YYNGEE in the germline V gene.

Only a few counts were recorded for this clonotype. This chain connects TRBV7-8 to TRBJ2-5; D gene unclear. Per germline, CDR1 SGHVS and CDR2 FQNEAQ. Trimming took off 2 bases at V and 2 bases at J, with 6 bases between the two ends. The CDR3 extends over 13 amino acids. The CDR3 DNA is TGTGCCAGCAGCTTAATCGGACAAGAGACCCAGTACTTC. It specifies CASSLIGQETQYF.

The genes are TRBV18 and TRBJ2-2; D is ambiguous. Trimming took off 8 bases at V and 7 bases at J, with 14 bases between the two ends. The CDR3 has 13 residues. CDR1 KGHSH and CDR2 LQKENI come from the germline V gene. The chain's CDR3 is CASGLGRSGELFF. The CDR3 nucleotides read TGTGCCAGCGGTCTCGGCCGTAGCGGGGAGCTGTTTTTT.

This clonotype was seen a few times. The V call is TRBV7-8, the J call TRBJ2-7, with 9 bases that match TRBD2. The CDR3 extends over 16 amino acids. Trimming took 7 bases from V and 4 from J; bases not matched to a gene: 14. Germline V CDR1 and CDR2: SGHVS, FQNEAQ. The CDR3: CASTAGAGGQAYEQYF. In nucleotides, the CDR3 is TGTGCCAGCACCGCCGGGGCGGGAGGGCAGGCGTACGAGCAGTACTTC.

The chain joins TRBV6-2 or TRBV6-3 to TRBJ2-6; tentative D call: TRBD2 (5 bases). The germline gives CDR1 MNHEY, CDR2 SVGEGT. The ends were cut back, 6 bases at V and 2 bases at J, with 11 bases in the middle. CDR3 length equals 15 residues. The CDR3 loop is CASSSAGAGANVLTF. The CDR3 DNA reads as TGTGCCAGCAGCTCTGCGGGTGCTGGGGCCAACGTCCTGACTTTC.

This clonotype was picked up a small number of times. The chain links TRBV7-2 to TRBJ1-1, with D perhaps TRBD1 (5 bases). The ends were cut back, 1 base at V and 5 bases at J, with 14 bases in the middle. Germline V lookup: CDR1 SGHTA, CDR2 FQGNSA. The CDR3 length is 15 residues. The CDR3 DNA is TGTGCCAGCAGCTTAGAACTGGGGAGGGGAACTGAAGCTTTCTTT. Amino acid sequence: CASSLELGRGTEAFF. The full variable domain, its missing parts supplied by reference TRBV7-2 and TRBJ1-1, is GAGVSQSPSNKVTEKGKDVELRCDPISGHTALYWYRQSLGQGLEFLIYFQGNSAPDKSGLPSDRFSAERTGGSVSTLTIQRTQQEDSAVYLCASSLELGRGTEAFFGQGTRLTVV.

V and J are TRBV20-1 and TRBJ2-7; 8 bases line up with TRBD1. The CDR3 loop spans 16 amino acids. V shed 0 bases and J 0 bases; nucleotides not matched to a gene: 7. Germline CDR1 and CDR2: DFQATT and SNEGSKA (reference sequence). As DNA, the CDR3 is TGCAGTGCTAGAGACCCCTTGACAGGGGACTCCTACGAGCAGTACTTC. As protein: CSARDPLTGDSYEQYF.

Only a few counts were recorded for this clonotype. The chain carries TRBV29-1 and TRBJ2-2; D possibly uses TRBD1 or TRBD2 (5 bases each). This CDR3 is 14 amino acids long. V lost 1 base and J 5 bases, leaving 11 bases between the germline ends. Per germline, CDR1 SQVTM and CDR2 ANQGSEA. The CDR3 bases are TGCAGCGTTGAAGTCCGGGGCGAAACCGGGGAGCTGTTTTTT. Encoded protein: CSVEVRGETGELFF.

The CDR3 DNA reads as TGTGCCAGCAGCGTAGGGACAGGGACTTCACCCCTCCACTTT. Its protein is CASSVGTGTSPLHF. This chain connects TRBV9 to TRBJ1-6, with TRBD1 identical over 8 bases. With V trimmed by 0 bases and J by 9 bases, 2 bases remained unmatched. The CDR3 loop spans 14 amino acids. Germline V gives CDR1 SGDLS, CDR2 YYNGEE.

V usage is TRBV7-8 and J usage is TRBJ2-7, with TRBD2 matching 10 bases. The ends lost 1 base at V and 2 bases at J; junction bases unmatched: 2. Germline CDR1 SGHVS, CDR2 FQNEAQ. CDR3 size: 15 residues. CDR3 sequence: CASSLETSGAYEQYF. The CDR3 DNA reads as TGTGCCAGCAGCTTAGAAACTAGCGGGGCCTACGAGCAGTACTTC.

V usage is TRBV10-3 and J usage is TRBJ2-5; D is unclear. Germline-derived CDR1 and CDR2 are ENHRY and SYGVKD. CDR3 length: 13 amino acids. Trimming removed 5 bases at V and 4 bases at J, with 11 bases between. The CDR3 DNA follows: TGTGCCATCAGTTTGACGGGCGGAGAGACCCAGTACTTC. Residues: CAISLTGGETQYF.

The chain carries TRBV7-3 and TRBJ2-1; 11 bases line up with TRBD2. Germline CDR1 reads SGHTA; CDR2 reads FQGTGA. This CDR3 region has 14 residues. J gave up 6 bases and V 4 bases, and 2 bases lay outside the gene matches. The CDR3 spells CASSSGTSGNEQFF. CDR3 sequence (DNA): TGTGCCAGCAGCTCCGGGACTAGCGGCAATGAGCAGTTCTTC. The full variable domain, completed using reference TRBV7-3 and TRBJ2-1, is GAGVSQTPSNKVTEKGKYVELRCDPISGHTALYWYRQSLGQGPEFLIYFQGTGAADDSGLPNDRFFAVRPEGSVSTLKIQRTERGDSAVYLCASSSGTSGNEQFFGPGTRLTVL.

CDR3: CASRKKAGGLTGELFF. The CDR3 DNA follows: TGTGCCAGCAGAAAAAAGGCAGGGGGCCTCACCGGGGAGCTGTTTTTT. This rearrangement joins TRBV6-5 to TRBJ2-2, with TRBD1 matching over 8 bases. CDR1 and CDR2 (germline): MNHEY, SVGAGI. The CDR3 consists of 16 residues. V was clipped by 6 bases and J by 4 bases; unmatched bases: 10.